Listed below are T cell receptor beta chains from one sample, sequenced in a study of cytomegalovirus exposure and HLA in healthy donors. TCRdb's table, derived via immunoSEQ multiplex PCR, lists solely in-frame clones and lacks some. This listing includes some 96,000 clones. Sequencing was done on a sample of PBMCs. The source is a woman in her twenties or thirties in good health and CMV-seronegative. CDR3s include the opening cysteine and the closing phenylalanine or tryptophan. A D gene is named only where the DNA matches it firmly. Not all rows give a size; the values are once, few, many and, for expanded clones, a class.

d_call: TRBD1
v_call: TRBV28
j_call: TRBJ2-2
clone_size: .
cdr3_length: 16
cdr3_aa: CASSLNRGPVTGELFF
cdr3_nt: TGTGCCAGCAGTTTAAACAGGGGGCCGGTCACCGGGGAGCTGTTTTTT

d_call: .
v_call: TRBV19
j_call: TRBJ2-7
clone_size: .
cdr3_length: 14
cdr3_aa: CASSPDGEDYEQYF
cdr3_nt: TGTGCCAGTAGTCCGGACGGGGAAGACTACGAGCAGTACTTC

d_call: .
v_call: TRBV6-5
j_call: TRBJ1-1
clone_size: medium-sized
cdr3_length: 13
cdr3_aa: CASSVDRNTEAFF
cdr3_nt: TGTGCCAGCAGTGTCGACAGGAACACTGAAGCTTTCTTT

d_call: .
v_call: TRBV18
j_call: TRBJ2-7
clone_size: .
cdr3_length: 18
cdr3_aa: CASSPMSRLSGEGYEQYF
cdr3_nt: TGTGCCAGCTCACCTATGTCGCGCCTCTCGGGGGAAGGGTACGAGCAGTACTTC

d_call: TRBD1
v_call: TRBV27
j_call: TRBJ1-5
clone_size: .
cdr3_length: 14
cdr3_aa: CASSLRGLGQPQHF
cdr3_nt: TGTGCCAGCAGTTTGAGGGGGCTCGGTCAGCCCCAGCATTTT

d_call: TRBD2
v_call: TRBV4-2
j_call: TRBJ2-5
clone_size: .
cdr3_length: 17
cdr3_aa: CASSQSAGGPPQETQYF
cdr3_nt: TGTGCCAGCAGCCAATCAGCGGGGGGGCCCCCCCAAGAGACCCAGTACTTC

d_call: .
v_call: TRBV6-1
j_call: TRBJ2-3
clone_size: .
cdr3_length: 14
cdr3_aa: CASSDRGSTDTQYF
cdr3_nt: TGTGCCAGCAGTGACAGGGGAAGCACAGATACGCAGTATTTT

d_call: .
v_call: TRBV7-3
j_call: TRBJ2-7
clone_size: .
cdr3_length: 16
cdr3_aa: CASSPHGGQPSYEQYF
cdr3_nt: TGTGCCAGCAGCCCTCACGGAGGGCAGCCCTCCTACGAGCAGTACTTC

d_call: TRBD1
v_call: TRBV5-1
j_call: TRBJ2-7
clone_size: .
cdr3_length: 14
cdr3_aa: CASSLTGASYEQYF
cdr3_nt: TGCGCCAGCAGCTTAACAGGGGCCTCCTACGAGCAGTACTTC

d_call: .
v_call: TRBV5-1
j_call: TRBJ2-1
clone_size: .
cdr3_length: 13
cdr3_aa: CASSPSSYNEQFF
cdr3_nt: TGCGCCAGCAGCCCGAGCTCCTACAATGAGCAGTTCTTC

d_call: .
v_call: TRBV6-1
j_call: TRBJ2-1
clone_size: .
cdr3_length: 15
cdr3_aa: CASSERLVSYNEQFF
cdr3_nt: TGTGCCAGCAGCGAACGACTAGTTTCCTACAATGAGCAGTTCTTC

d_call: .
v_call: TRBV6-4
j_call: TRBJ2-3
clone_size: .
cdr3_length: 13
cdr3_aa: CASSVSWPDTQYF
cdr3_nt: TGTGCCAGCAGTGTTTCTTGGCCAGATACGCAGTATTTT

d_call: .
v_call: TRBV7-2
j_call: TRBJ1-2
clone_size: .
cdr3_length: 14
cdr3_aa: CASSLAGRHYGYTF
cdr3_nt: TGTGCCAGCAGCTTAGCTGGCAGGCACTATGGCTACACCTTC

d_call: TRBD1
v_call: TRBV6-5
j_call: TRBJ1-4
clone_size: .
cdr3_length: 15
cdr3_aa: CASSYSAGGREKLFF
cdr3_nt: TGTGCCAGCAGTTACTCTGCAGGGGGCCGAGAAAAACTGTTTTTT

d_call: TRBD1
v_call: TRBV6-5
j_call: TRBJ1-6
clone_size: .
cdr3_length: 13
cdr3_aa: CASSLAGTARTFF
cdr3_nt: TGTGCCAGCAGTTTAGCCGGGACAGCGAGAACCTTTTTT

d_call: .
v_call: TRBV15
j_call: TRBJ1-6
clone_size: .
cdr3_length: 17
cdr3_aa: CATSRVRGPSYNSPLHF
cdr3_nt: TGTGCCACCAGCAGAGTCCGAGGGCCGTCCTATAATTCACCCCTCCACTTT

d_call: TRBD2
v_call: TRBV5-8
j_call: TRBJ2-7
clone_size: .
cdr3_length: 15
cdr3_aa: CASSLVAGVTYEQYF
cdr3_nt: TGTGCCAGCAGCTTGGTAGCGGGGGTGACCTACGAGCAGTACTTC

d_call: TRBD1
v_call: TRBV19
j_call: TRBJ2-1
clone_size: .
cdr3_length: 14
cdr3_aa: CASSLTGIYNEQFF
cdr3_nt: TGTGCCAGTAGTTTGACAGGGATTTACAATGAGCAGTTCTTC

d_call: TRBD1
v_call: TRBV7-3
j_call: TRBJ2-2
clone_size: .
cdr3_length: 15
cdr3_aa: CASSNRDSLSGELFF
cdr3_nt: TGTGCCAGCAGTAACCGGGACAGCTTATCCGGGGAGCTGTTTTTT

d_call: TRBD1
v_call: TRBV5-5
j_call: TRBJ1-2
clone_size: .
cdr3_length: 15
cdr3_aa: CASSSNRGQGYGYTF
cdr3_nt: TGTGCCAGCAGCTCCAACAGGGGGCAGGGCTATGGCTACACCTTC

d_call: .
v_call: TRBV6-5
j_call: TRBJ2-1
clone_size: .
cdr3_length: 12
cdr3_aa: CASSGQGFEQFF
cdr3_nt: TGTGCCAGCAGTGGGCAGGGTTTTGAGCAGTTCTTC

d_call: TRBD1
v_call: TRBV28
j_call: TRBJ2-7
clone_size: .
cdr3_length: 16
cdr3_aa: CASSKARQGNSYEQYF
cdr3_nt: TGTGCCAGCAGTAAGGCGAGACAGGGAAACTCCTACGAGCAGTACTTC

d_call: TRBD1
v_call: TRBV28
j_call: TRBJ1-2
clone_size: .
cdr3_length: 12
cdr3_aa: CASNGDSYGYTF
cdr3_nt: TGTGCCAGCAATGGGGACAGCTATGGCTACACCTTC

d_call: TRBD2
v_call: TRBV6-1
j_call: TRBJ2-7
clone_size: .
cdr3_length: 16
cdr3_aa: CASSVEGLATSYEQYF
cdr3_nt: TGTGCCAGCAGTGTAGAAGGACTAGCTACATCCTACGAGCAGTACTTC

d_call: .
v_call: TRBV27
j_call: TRBJ2-5
clone_size: .
cdr3_length: 14
cdr3_aa: CASSLSWAGSTQYF
cdr3_nt: TGTGCCAGCAGTTTATCGTGGGCGGGGTCGACCCAGTACTTC

d_call: TRBD1
v_call: TRBV14
j_call: TRBJ1-2
clone_size: .
cdr3_length: 13
cdr3_aa: CASSIGGGDGYTF
cdr3_nt: TGTGCCAGCAGCATCGGAGGGGGCGATGGCTACACCTTC

d_call: TRBD1
v_call: TRBV13
j_call: TRBJ2-7
clone_size: .
cdr3_length: 16
cdr3_aa: CASSLGHTGGPGEQYF
cdr3_nt: TGTGCCAGCAGCTTAGGCCACACAGGGGGTCCGGGCGAGCAGTACTTC

d_call: TRBD2
v_call: TRBV7-3
j_call: TRBJ2-5
clone_size: .
cdr3_length: 15
cdr3_aa: CASSSGTSGVETQYF
cdr3_nt: TGTGCCAGCAGCTCCGGGACTAGCGGTGTGGAGACCCAGTACTTC

d_call: .
v_call: TRBV10-1
j_call: TRBJ2-2
clone_size: .
cdr3_length: 14
cdr3_aa: CASRQAVFTGELFF
cdr3_nt: TGCGCCAGCAGACAGGCGGTATTCACCGGGGAGCTGTTTTTT

d_call: TRBD2
v_call: TRBV7-6
j_call: TRBJ2-7
clone_size: .
cdr3_length: 15
cdr3_aa: CASSLFGGGSYEQYF
cdr3_nt: TGTGCCAGCAGCTTATTCGGGGGGGGCTCCTACGAGCAGTACTTC

d_call: TRBD1
v_call: TRBV4-1
j_call: TRBJ2-7
clone_size: .
cdr3_length: 14
cdr3_aa: CASSQGGQAYEQYF
cdr3_nt: TGCGCCAGCAGCCAAGGGGGACAGGCCTACGAGCAGTACTTC

d_call: .
v_call: TRBV2
j_call: TRBJ2-1
clone_size: .
cdr3_length: 14
cdr3_aa: CASINSPEYNEQFF
cdr3_nt: TGTGCCAGCATAAATTCTCCCGAGTACAATGAGCAGTTCTTC

d_call: .
v_call: TRBV6-5
j_call: TRBJ2-7
clone_size: .
cdr3_length: 15
cdr3_aa: CASSSRQGFSYEQYF
cdr3_nt: TGTGCCAGCAGTTCTAGGCAGGGGTTCTCCTACGAGCAGTACTTC

d_call: TRBD2
v_call: TRBV9
j_call: TRBJ2-3
clone_size: .
cdr3_length: 15
cdr3_aa: CASSPGRASTDTQYF
cdr3_nt: TGTGCCAGCAGCCCCGGGAGGGCTAGCACAGATACGCAGTATTTT

d_call: .
v_call: TRBV6-1
j_call: TRBJ2-7
clone_size: .
cdr3_length: 14
cdr3_aa: CASMIDRSYYEQYF
cdr3_nt: TGTGCCAGCATGATAGACAGAAGTTACTACGAGCAGTACTTC

d_call: .
v_call: TRBV28
j_call: TRBJ1-1
clone_size: .
cdr3_length: 12
cdr3_aa: CAIGGGNTEAFF
cdr3_nt: TGTGCCATCGGGGGGGGGAACACTGAAGCTTTCTTT

d_call: .
v_call: TRBV7-8
j_call: TRBJ2-2
clone_size: .
cdr3_length: 15
cdr3_aa: CASLHAESNTGELFF
cdr3_nt: TGTGCCAGCTTGCACGCAGAATCGAACACCGGGGAGCTGTTTTTT

d_call: TRBD2
v_call: TRBV29-1
j_call: TRBJ2-7
clone_size: .
cdr3_length: 14
cdr3_aa: CSVEWTSGSYEQYF
cdr3_nt: TGCAGCGTTGAGTGGACTAGCGGGAGTTACGAGCAGTACTTC

d_call: TRBD1
v_call: TRBV2
j_call: TRBJ1-5
clone_size: .
cdr3_length: 12
cdr3_aa: CASSKDTTGGIF
cdr3_nt: TGTGCCAGCAGTAAAGATACCACAGGGGGAATTTTT

d_call: TRBD2
v_call: TRBV7-8
j_call: TRBJ2-5
clone_size: .
cdr3_length: 15
cdr3_aa: CASSTSGGALATQYF
cdr3_nt: TGTGCCAGCAGCACTAGCGGGGGGGCCTTAGCGACCCAGTACTTC

d_call: .
v_call: TRBV5-6
j_call: TRBJ1-2
clone_size: .
cdr3_length: 12
cdr3_aa: CASSQGDYGYTF
cdr3_nt: TGTGCCAGCAGCCAGGGCGACTATGGCTACACCTTC

d_call: TRBD1
v_call: TRBV7-8
j_call: TRBJ1-1
clone_size: .
cdr3_length: 16
cdr3_aa: CASSARDRGRGTEAFF
cdr3_nt: TGTGCCAGCAGCGCCCGGGACAGGGGGAGAGGCACTGAAGCTTTCTTT

d_call: .
v_call: TRBV6-5
j_call: TRBJ1-5
clone_size: .
cdr3_length: 14
cdr3_aa: CASSYSGGGQPQHF
cdr3_nt: TGTGCCAGCAGTTACTCGGGGGGTGGACAGCCCCAGCATTTT

d_call: TRBD1
v_call: TRBV18
j_call: TRBJ2-7
clone_size: .
cdr3_length: 16
cdr3_aa: CASSPYAGTASYEQYF
cdr3_nt: TGTGCCAGCTCACCTTATGCCGGGACAGCTTCCTACGAGCAGTACTTC

d_call: .
v_call: TRBV7-9
j_call: TRBJ2-1
clone_size: .
cdr3_length: 17
cdr3_aa: CASSPRPKGRENNEQFF
cdr3_nt: TGTGCCAGCAGCCCTAGACCGAAGGGAAGGGAGAACAATGAGCAGTTCTTC

d_call: TRBD2
v_call: TRBV29-1
j_call: TRBJ2-1
clone_size: .
cdr3_length: 14
cdr3_aa: CSVSNYGGVNEQFF
cdr3_nt: TGCAGCGTTTCCAATTACGGGGGGGTCAATGAGCAGTTCTTC

d_call: TRBD1
v_call: TRBV15
j_call: TRBJ1-5
clone_size: .
cdr3_length: 16
cdr3_aa: CATSRSRDRADQPQHF
cdr3_nt: TGTGCCACCAGCAGAAGTCGGGACAGGGCCGATCAGCCCCAGCATTTT

d_call: TRBD1
v_call: TRBV10-3
j_call: TRBJ2-7
clone_size: .
cdr3_length: 14
cdr3_aa: CAALRTGTHYEQYF
cdr3_nt: TGTGCCGCACTTAGGACAGGGACGCACTACGAGCAGTACTTC

d_call: TRBD2
v_call: TRBV7-6
j_call: TRBJ2-2
clone_size: .
cdr3_length: 18
cdr3_aa: CASSLGRTSGGNTGELFF
cdr3_nt: TGTGCCAGCAGCTTAGGACGGACTAGCGGGGGGAACACCGGGGAGCTGTTTTTT

d_call: TRBD1
v_call: TRBV7-9
j_call: TRBJ1-4
clone_size: .
cdr3_length: 14
cdr3_aa: CASSLTGGPEKLFF
cdr3_nt: TGTGCCAGCAGCTTAACAGGGGGCCCTGAAAAACTGTTTTTT

d_call: TRBD2
v_call: TRBV6-4
j_call: TRBJ2-5
clone_size: .
cdr3_length: 15
cdr3_aa: CASSAGEGGMETQYF
cdr3_nt: TGTGCCAGCAGCGCCGGTGAGGGAGGGATGGAGACCCAGTACTTC

d_call: TRBD2
v_call: TRBV4-2
j_call: TRBJ2-7
clone_size: .
cdr3_length: 15
cdr3_aa: CASSQGTEREGEQYF
cdr3_nt: TGTGCCAGCAGCCAAGGCACCGAGCGGGAGGGCGAGCAGTACTTC